Listed here are 17 T cell receptor beta chains from one sample, sequenced in a study of blood T cell repertoires in COVID-19. Clones were sequenced by immunoSEQ multiplex PCR, and TCRdb holds only the in-frame ones, with some missing. The table shows about 84,000 clones, with approximately 80% occurring only once. The sample taken for sequencing was peripheral blood. All receptors derive from an elderly woman with acute or convalescent COVID-19.

The genes are TRBV19 and TRBJ2-1; 9 bases agree with TRBD2. The CDR3 runs to 15 residues. From germline, CDR1 is LNHDA and CDR2 SQIVND (reference sequence). With V trimmed by 1 base and J by 6 bases, 4 bases remained unmatched. This CDR3 is CASSIGASGANEQFF. The CDR3 region has the DNA TGTGCCAGTAGTATAGGGGCTAGCGGGGCCAATGAGCAGTTCTTC.

J is TRBJ2-7 and V is TRBV5-1; D may be TRBD2 (6 bases). Trimming cost V 0 bases and J 2 bases, with 12 bases left between them. CDR3 length: 15 residues. Germline CDR1 is SGHRS and CDR2 is YFSETQ. In nucleotides, the CDR3 is TGCGCCAGCAGCTTGGTTGTCGGGGGAACCTACGAGCAGTACTTC. Its translation is CASSLVVGGTYEQYF.

The V and J genes are TRBV2 and TRBJ1-4, with 8 bases aligning to TRBD1. V shed 7 bases and J 8 bases; nucleotides not matched to a gene: 6. CDR3 length: 13 amino acids. Per the germline V gene, CDR1 is SNHLY and CDR2 is FYNNEI. CDR3 DNA: TGTGCCAGCACCCAGGGGGCACAAGAAAAACTGTTTTTT. It codes for CASTQGAQEKLFF.

The J gene is TRBJ1-3, the V gene TRBV14, with 9 bases lining up with TRBD1. Per the germline V gene, CDR1 is SGHDN and CDR2 is FVKESK. CDR3 size: 18 residues. V lost 1 base and J lost 2; bases outside the gene matches: 9. The CDR3 region is CASSQVPPGQGTGNTIYF. CDR3 DNA sequence: TGTGCCAGCAGCCAAGTGCCACCGGGACAGGGTACTGGAAACACCATATATTTT.

The CDR3 coding sequence is TGTGCCAGCAGCCCGGGACTAGCGTTTTACAATGAGCAGTTCTTC. It translates to CASSPGLAFYNEQFF. The rearrangement uses TRBV14 and TRBJ2-1; 10 bases match TRBD2. CDR3 length: 15 residues. Trimming cost V 4 bases and J 4 bases; bases outside gene matches: 4. The germline V gene has CDR1 SGHDN and CDR2 FVKESK.

The V gene is TRBV7-3, the J gene TRBJ1-6; D remains ambiguous. The V end lost 0 bases, the J end lost 9 bases, and 9 bases lay between the germline ends. The length of the CDR3 is 14 residues. Looked up from germline, CDR1 is SGHTA and CDR2 is FQGTGA. The CDR3 DNA reads TGTGCCAGCAGCTTAACAGGAGCCTCTTCACCCCTCCACTTT. This translates into CASSLTGASSPLHF.

The CDR3 loop reads CASSTLLGARTEAFF. CDR3 nucleotides: TGTGCCAGTAGTACCTTACTTGGGGCACGGACTGAAGCTTTCTTT. The chain carries TRBV19 and TRBJ1-1; D might be TRBD1 (5 bases). Trimming removed 4 bases from V and 5 bases from J, with 17 bases in between. The CDR3 is 15 amino acids. Germline V gene lookup returns CDR1 LNHDA and CDR2 SQIVND (reference sequence).

This rearrangement joins TRBV20-1 to TRBJ1-2, with D possibly matching TRBD1 (6 bases). Trimming took off 3 bases at V and 3 bases at J, with 17 bases between the two ends. The germline V gene encodes CDR1 DFQATT and CDR2 SNEGSKA (reference sequence). The CDR3 is 15 residues long. CDR3 residues: CSASRTRGEDYGYTF. CDR3 DNA sequence: TGCAGTGCTAGTCGGACCAGGGGTGAAGACTATGGCTACACCTTC.

This clone was recorded once. The V gene is TRBV6-2 or TRBV6-3, the J gene TRBJ1-1; no clear D. V was pared by 2 bases and J by 5 bases, with 6 bases between. The CDR3 spans 12 residues. CDR1 is MNHEY, CDR2 SVGEGT, per germline. The CDR3: CASSYRVTEAFF. As DNA, the CDR3 is TGTGCCAGCAGTTACCGGGTTACTGAAGCTTTCTTT.

This chain links TRBV18 with TRBJ1-4, with D perhaps TRBD1 (5 bases). This CDR3 comprises 14 residues. V lost 6 bases and J 0 bases, leaving 8 bases between the germline ends. Germline V lookup: CDR1 KGHSH, CDR2 LQKENI. In DNA, the CDR3 is TGTGCCAGCTCGGAGGGGACAACTAATGAAAAACTGTTTTTT. Translation: CASSEGTTNEKLFF.

This clone appeared once. The chain links TRBV19 to TRBJ2-5; the D gene is possibly TRBD1 (6 bases). This CDR3 region has 13 residues. CDR1 and CDR2 (germline): LNHDA, SQIVND (reference sequence). Trimming stripped 4 bases from V and 2 bases from J, with 8 bases between. The CDR3 sequence: CASSSQGQETQYF. The CDR3 nucleotides are TGTGCCAGTAGTAGCCAGGGGCAAGAGACCCAGTACTTC.

The genes are TRBV5-1 and TRBJ1-2, with TRBD1 matching 9 bases. The J segment lost 2 bases and the V segment lost 2 bases, leaving 10 bases of the junction unmatched. This CDR3 comprises 17 residues. Germline assignment: CDR1 SGHRS and CDR2 YFSETQ. CDR3 in amino acids: CASSFQGTGSINYGYTF. CDR3 nucleotide sequence: TGCGCCAGCAGCTTCCAGGGGACAGGGAGCATCAACTATGGCTACACCTTC.

This chain links TRBV6-5 with TRBJ2-4, with TRBD2 matching 7 bases. CDR1 is MNHEY, CDR2 SVGAGI, per germline. This CDR3 has 14 residues. With 0 bases clipped from V and 8 bases from J, the junction kept 4 bases outside the gene matches. CDR3 in amino acids: CASSYSSGEDIQYF. The CDR3, as DNA: TGTGCCAGCAGTTACTCCAGCGGGGAGGACATTCAGTACTTC.

This clone was recorded once. The chain couples TRBV30 to TRBJ2-5, with a tentative D call TRBD1 (7 bases). In germline, CDR1 is GTSNPN, CDR2 SVGIG (reference sequence). V shed 0 bases and J shed 2 bases, with 19 bases lying between them. The CDR3 has 17 amino acids. CDR3 in amino acids: CAWSVLRAGGKQETQYF. The CDR3 region has the DNA TGTGCCTGGAGTGTACTCAGGGCAGGGGGGAAACAAGAGACCCAGTACTTC.

This rearrangement joins TRBV7-2 to TRBJ1-3, with TRBD1 as a possible D gene (6 bases). CDR1 and CDR2 (germline): SGHTA, FQGNSA. This CDR3 contains 17 residues. The V end was cut by 1 base, the J end by 0 bases, with 13 bases between. DNA for the CDR3: TGTGCCAGCAGCTTAGTTTCTAAGACAGGCTCTGGAAACACCATATATTTT. Its protein product is CASSLVSKTGSGNTIYF.

This clone was observed a handful of times. The V call is TRBV11-2, the J call TRBJ1-6; TRBD1 matches at 10 bases. The CDR3 loop spans 15 amino acids. V shed 5 bases, J shed 8 bases, and the junction held 6 bases outside the gene matches. CDR1 is SGHAT and CDR2 is FQNNGV in the germline V gene. The CDR3 loop reads CASSQKTGGDSPLHF. The CDR3 DNA reads as TGTGCCAGCAGCCAGAAGACAGGGGGCGATTCACCCCTCCACTTT.

This clone was seen a handful of times. The CDR3: CASNLGQGRGELFF. In DNA form, the CDR3 reads TGTGCCAGCAATCTAGGACAGGGCAGGGGGGAGCTGTTTTTT. V is TRBV6-5 and J is TRBJ2-2; 8 bases fit TRBD1. This CDR3 comprises 14 residues. J lost 8 bases, V lost 7 bases, and 9 bases had no gene match. The germline V gene has CDR1 MNHEY and CDR2 SVGAGI.